This T cell receptor beta chain is from a study of glioma-infiltrating T cells after dendritic cell vaccination. Overall study: Monocyte-derived dendritic cells, cultured seven days with IL-4 and GM-CSF, were pulsed with autologous tumor lysate. The resection used for tumor lysate supplied the residual fresh-frozen pretreatment tumor.

A word on this clone: Antigen specificity is unknown.

Study results and limitations: The cohort had few patients with full blood and tumor sets.

Amplification used 60 V beta primers and 13 J beta primers. Generated by immunoSEQ multiplex PCR, the TCRdb table keeps only in-frame clones and is missing some. The table shows roughly 200 clones, with 80% to 90% occurring only once. V lost 0 bases and J lost 3; bases outside the gene matches: 5. The CDR3 runs to 16 residues. The germline gives CDR1 MGHRA, CDR2 YSYEKL. The chain recombines TRBV4-1 with TRBJ2-7, with TRBD1 matching 10 bases. This TCR was sampled from a human donor with glioblastoma. The starting material was tumor tissue, obtained before dendritic cell vaccination. DNA of the CDR3: TGCGCCAGCAGCCAAGATGGGGGGACAGGGGACTACGAGCAGTACTTC. Translating gives CASSQDGGTGDYEQYF.